This T cell receptor (beta chain) came from a study of T cells expressing NK-cell markers. Whole-study context: There were seven HCMV-seropositive donors and one seronegative donor among the eight sequenced.

The CDR3 is made up of 16 amino acids. Looked up from germline, CDR1 is MNHNS and CDR2 is SASEGT. With respect to this clonotype: What it binds is not known.

Libraries used 5'RACE template switching adding universal primer site and UMIs. TCRdb processed the 5' RACE reads again and assigns one entry to each CDR3 protein, with no DNA. Its table lists 400,000 or so distinct CDR3 sequences. Study results and limitations: These clonotypes, the leaders elsewhere, also led the CD3+CD56-NKG2C+ fraction in a few donors.

The chain joins TRBV6-1 to TRBJ2-6; TCRdb calls TRBD1, which cannot be checked without DNA. The material sequenced was blood T cells: a sorted CD56 or NKG2C T cell subset, CD4+ or CD8+ T cells, or bulk PBMC T cells (not recorded which). This clonotype was sampled from a woman in her fifties or sixties in good health. This chain's CDR3 is CASNTGTASGANVLTF.